This entry lists 18 T cell receptor beta chains sequenced from one sample in a study of blood T cells in healthy people across ages. It was with a sample-barcoded 5' primer and a J-beta primer mix that a second PCR of roughly 6 to 11 cycles was run. TCRdb re-analysed the 5' RACE reads in MiXCR, keeping a single row per CDR3 protein. This table holds 1.5 million or so distinct CDR3 sequences, 42% found once. Sequenced input: blood. The receptors here all came from a woman younger than 30 in good health.

This clonotype was recorded a few times. The gene calls are TRBV7-3 and TRBJ2-7; D ambiguous. The length of the CDR3 is 14 residues. Germline V gene sequence: CDR1 SGHTA, CDR2 FQGTGA. The V end was cut by 4 bases, the J end by 2 bases, with 12 bases between. CDR3 sequence (DNA): TGTGCCAGCAGCTCCAGAGCCTACGCCTACGAGCAGTACTTC. Encoded protein: CASSSRAYAYEQYF.

The chain couples TRBV3-1 to TRBJ2-6; D is uncertain. V was trimmed by 0 bases and J by 0 bases, leaving 15 bases between them. Germline-derived CDR1 and CDR2 are LGHDT and YNNKEL (reference sequence). CDR3 length: 19 residues. The CDR3 coding sequence is TGTGCCAGCAGCCAAGATGAGAATTGGGTTAGCTCTGGGGCCAACGTCCTGACTTTC. It is translated as CASSQDENWVSSGANVLTF. The full variable domain, rest sourced from reference TRBV3-1 and TRBJ2-6, is DTAVSQTPKYLVTQMGNDKSIKCEQNLGHDTMYWYKQDSKKFLKIMFSYNNKELIINETVPNRFSPKSPDKAHLNLHINSLELGDSAVYFCASSQDENWVSSGANVLTFGAGSRLTVL.

The sample holds a few counts of this clonotype. J is TRBJ1-1 and V is TRBV19; TRBD1 aligns across 10 bases. Per germline, CDR1 LNHDA and CDR2 SQIVND (reference sequence). The CDR3 is 15 residues long. V gave up 7 bases and J gave up 4 bases; unmatched junction bases: 9. This chain's CDR3 is CASNRQTGGGTEAFF. The CDR3 nucleotides read TGTGCCAGTAACCGGCAGACAGGGGGCGGCACTGAAGCTTTCTTT.

The chain links TRBV10-3 to TRBJ2-7, with D possibly TRBD1 on 5 matching bases. The germline V and J ends were trimmed by 3 bases and 5 bases, with 17 bases remaining between them. This CDR3 is 15 amino acids long. In germline, CDR1 is ENHRY, CDR2 SYGVKD. CDR3 DNA: TGTGCCATCAGTGAAGGAGTCGGCAGGGCGGACGAGCAGTACTTC. This translates into CAISEGVGRADEQYF.

This clonotype was counted between two and nine times. The V gene is TRBV6-1, the J gene TRBJ2-7, with D unclear. Germline V gives CDR1 MNHNS, CDR2 SASEGT. The CDR3 covers 13 residues. The V gene lost 1 base and the J gene lost 3 bases, with 7 bases spanning the gap. The DNA for the CDR3 is TGTGCCAGCAGTGAAGGTGCAATCTACGAGCAGTACTTC. It translates to CASSEGAIYEQYF.

This clonotype was recorded a few times. This chain uses TRBV7-9 with TRBJ2-2; 8 bases match TRBD2. V shed 2 bases and J 5 bases; nucleotides not matched to a gene: 4. The CDR3 consists of 15 residues. Per the germline V gene, CDR1 is SEHNR and CDR2 is FQNEAQ (reference sequence). The CDR3 DNA sequence: TGTGCCAGCAGCTTATCTACGGGAGGGACCGGGGAGCTGTTTTTT. It translates to CASSLSTGGTGELFF.

This chain connects TRBV12-3 or TRBV12-4 to TRBJ2-7, with 10 bases that match TRBD2. CDR3 length equals 17 residues. With 2 bases clipped from V and 6 bases from J, the junction kept 13 bases outside the gene matches. This CDR3 reads CASSLTSGGLAGVEQYF. The CDR3 DNA follows: TGTGCCAGCAGTTTAACGTCGGGGGGCCTAGCGGGAGTCGAGCAGTACTTC.

The chain recombines TRBV29-1 with TRBJ2-7, with D perhaps given as TRBD1 or TRBD2 (5 bases each). The V and J ends lost 3 bases and 0 bases respectively, with 15 bases between them. CDR1 SQVTM and CDR2 ANQGSEA come from the germline V gene. The CDR3 runs 15 residues. In nucleotides, the CDR3 is TGCAGCGTTGACGTCTTCAGGGAGCTCTCCTACGAGCAGTACTTC. Translation: CSVDVFRELSYEQYF.

In DNA form, the CDR3 reads TGTGCCAGTATGGGACTAGCGGGCATACAAGAGACCCAGTACTTC. Its protein product is CASMGLAGIQETQYF. This sequence joins TRBV12-3 or TRBV12-4 and TRBJ2-5; 12 bases fit TRBD2. V was pared by 9 bases and J by 2 bases, with 7 bases of the junction left unmatched. The CDR3 sequence is 15 residues long.

This clonotype has only a few counts. CDR3 loop: CSVVADTDTQYF. CDR3 coding DNA: TGCAGCGTCGTGGCTGATACAGATACGCAGTATTTT. The rearrangement uses TRBV29-1 and TRBJ2-3, with no clear D. Trimming stripped 6 bases from V and 3 bases from J, with 10 bases between. CDR3 length: 12 amino acids. The germline V gene has CDR1 SQVTM and CDR2 ANQGSEA.

The table lists this clonotype with a few counts. The V gene is TRBV6-5, the J gene TRBJ1-2; 10 bases match TRBD1. This CDR3 is 13 amino acids long. With V trimmed by 5 bases and J by 8 bases, 5 bases remained unmatched. Germline V gene lookup returns CDR1 MNHEY and CDR2 SVGAGI. The CDR3 spells CASSTTGGEGYTF. The CDR3 bases are TGTGCCAGCAGTACGACAGGGGGCGAGGGCTACACCTTC.

This clonotype was seen a few times. The chain links TRBV9 to TRBJ2-1; TRBD2 might be the D (7 bases). Deletions cut 4 bases from V and 7 bases from J, with 21 bases between. The CDR3 is made up of 16 amino acids. Germline V gene data show CDR1 as SGDLS and CDR2 as YYNGEE. The CDR3 sequence: CASSNPQGGGQNEQFF. Here the CDR3 DNA reads TGTGCCAGCAGCAATCCCCAAGGGGGGGGCCAGAATGAGCAGTTCTTC.

This sequence joins TRBV19 and TRBJ2-1, with TRBD2 identical over 14 bases. From germline, CDR1 is LNHDA and CDR2 SQIVND (reference sequence). The trim removed 3 bases at V and 1 base at J, leaving 8 bases unmatched. The CDR3 covers 19 residues. This chain's CDR3 is CASSMGLAGAPISYNEQFF. DNA for the CDR3: TGTGCCAGTAGTATGGGACTAGCGGGGGCCCCGATTTCCTACAATGAGCAGTTCTTC.

The chain carries TRBV7-9 and TRBJ2-5, with D possibly matching TRBD2 (6 bases). Per the germline V gene, CDR1 is SEHNR and CDR2 is FQNEAQ (reference sequence). The CDR3 has 14 residues. V gave up 5 bases and J gave up 7 bases, with 17 bases separating them. CDR3 in DNA: TGTGCCAGCAGCCCGCGGGACCCCCGATGGACCCAGTACTTC. Translation: CASSPRDPRWTQYF.

The rearrangement uses TRBV5-6 and TRBJ2-7; D perhaps matches TRBD1 (6 bases). The CDR3 spans 14 residues. Germline-derived CDR1 and CDR2 are SGHDT and YYEEEE. Trimming took off 5 bases at V and 2 bases at J, with 14 bases between the two ends. The CDR3 sequence: CASRMDRKTYEQYF. The CDR3 coding sequence is TGTGCCAGCAGGATGGACAGAAAAACCTACGAGCAGTACTTC.

This clonotype has more than one count but fewer than ten. V usage is TRBV6-2 or TRBV6-3 and J usage is TRBJ2-5; D gene unclear. The last part of the DNA fits TRBJ2-7 better; the J call may be wrong. Germline values: CDR1 MNHEY, CDR2 SVGEGT. The CDR3 length is 13 residues. The CDR3 bases are TGTGCCAGCAGTTACTCGACGCGCTACGAGCAGTACTTC. Its translation: CASSYSTRYEQYF.

This sequence joins TRBV28 and TRBJ1-5, with D uncertain. This CDR3 is 14 amino acids long. In germline, CDR1 is MDHEN, CDR2 SYDVKM. Trimming stripped 7 bases from V and 2 bases from J, with 12 bases between. This CDR3 is CASIGSGGNQPQHF. The DNA for the CDR3 is TGTGCCAGCATCGGCAGCGGCGGCAATCAGCCCCAGCATTTT.

This clonotype came up a few times. The rearrangement uses TRBV9 and TRBJ1-2; 8 bases align to TRBD1. The CDR3 is 19 amino acids. The trim removed 5 bases at V and 7 bases at J, leaving 25 bases unmatched. CDR1 is SGDLS, CDR2 YYNGEE, per germline. The CDR3 DNA reads TGTGCCAGCAGTACCGGACAGGGAACGATTGCGGAGTTAGCCCCTGGCTACACCTTC. Protein product: CASSTGQGTIAELAPGYTF.